This T cell receptor beta chain was recovered during a study of blood T cell repertoires in COVID-19. The data were produced by immunoSEQ multiplex PCR, yet TCRdb's version contains in-frame clones alone and is incomplete. The data contain about 250,000 clones, 75% to 90% of them singletons. For recovered donors of Cohort 3, there were two negative PCRs, clearance, or symptom resolution. This sequence originates from a woman aged 18-30 years who had recovered from COVID-19. Sequenced input: PBMCs or T cells enriched from blood (not recorded which).

The CDR3 is CASTPGAGNTEAFF. In DNA, the CDR3 is TGTGCCAGCACACCTGGGGCAGGGAACACTGAAGCTTTCTTT. The chain couples TRBV27 to TRBJ1-1; a possible D gene is TRBD1 (5 bases). The CDR3 has 14 amino acids. V was pared by 7 bases and J by 1 base, with 13 bases between. Germline V CDR1 and CDR2: MNHEY, SMNVEV (reference sequence).